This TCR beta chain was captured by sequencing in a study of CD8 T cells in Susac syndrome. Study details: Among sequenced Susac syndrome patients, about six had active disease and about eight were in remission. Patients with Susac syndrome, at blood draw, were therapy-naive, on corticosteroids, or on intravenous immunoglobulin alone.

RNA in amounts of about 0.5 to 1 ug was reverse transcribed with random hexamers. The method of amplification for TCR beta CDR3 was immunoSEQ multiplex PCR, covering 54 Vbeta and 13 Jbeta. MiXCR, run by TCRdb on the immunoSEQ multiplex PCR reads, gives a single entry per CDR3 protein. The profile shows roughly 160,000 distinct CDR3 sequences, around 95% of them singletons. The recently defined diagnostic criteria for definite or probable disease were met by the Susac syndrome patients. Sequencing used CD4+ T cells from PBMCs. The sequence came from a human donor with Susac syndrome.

The CDR3 loop is CASRAAYEQYF. CDR3 bases: TGTGCCAGCCGGGCCGCCTACGAGCAGTACTTC. This chain links TRBV27 with TRBJ2-7; D ambiguous. The CDR3 is 11 residues long. The V end lost 8 bases, the J end lost 2 bases, and 7 bases lay between the germline ends. Germline values: CDR1 MNHEY, CDR2 SMNVEV (reference sequence).